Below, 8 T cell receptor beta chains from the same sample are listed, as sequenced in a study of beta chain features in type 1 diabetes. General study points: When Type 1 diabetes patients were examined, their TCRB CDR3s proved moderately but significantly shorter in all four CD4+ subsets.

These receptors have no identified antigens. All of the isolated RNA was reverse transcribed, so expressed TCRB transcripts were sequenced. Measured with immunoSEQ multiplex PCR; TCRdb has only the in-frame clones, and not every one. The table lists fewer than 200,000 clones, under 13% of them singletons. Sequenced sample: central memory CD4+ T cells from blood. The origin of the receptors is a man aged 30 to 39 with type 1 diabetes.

This CDR3 is CASSAVREEGTDTQYF. As DNA, the CDR3 is TGTGCCAGCAGCGCGGTTCGGGAGGAGGGCACAGATACGCAGTATTTT. This chain connects TRBV7-2 to TRBJ2-3; 7 bases align to TRBD2. The ends lost 5 bases at V and 1 base at J; junction bases unmatched: 9. CDR1 SGHTA and CDR2 FQGNSA come from the germline V gene. The CDR3 runs 16 residues.

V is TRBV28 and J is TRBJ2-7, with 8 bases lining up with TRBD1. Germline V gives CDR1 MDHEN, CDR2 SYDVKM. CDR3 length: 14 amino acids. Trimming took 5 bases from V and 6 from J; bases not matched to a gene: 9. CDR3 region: CASSTPGQVFEQYF. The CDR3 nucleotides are TGTGCCAGCAGTACACCGGGACAGGTATTCGAGCAGTACTTC.

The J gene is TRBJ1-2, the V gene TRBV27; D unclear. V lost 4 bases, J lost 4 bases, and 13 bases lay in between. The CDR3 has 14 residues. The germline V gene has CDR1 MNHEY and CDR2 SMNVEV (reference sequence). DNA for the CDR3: TGTGCCAGCAGTTACGTCGGGTTAGGCTATGGCTACACCTTC. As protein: CASSYVGLGYGYTF.

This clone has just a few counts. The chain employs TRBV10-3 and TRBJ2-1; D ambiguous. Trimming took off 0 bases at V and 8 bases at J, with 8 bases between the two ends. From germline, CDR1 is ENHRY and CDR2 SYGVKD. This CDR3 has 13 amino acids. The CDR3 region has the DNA TGTGCCATCAGTGAGTCGAGACTTTATGAGCAGTTCTTC. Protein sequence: CAISESRLYEQFF.

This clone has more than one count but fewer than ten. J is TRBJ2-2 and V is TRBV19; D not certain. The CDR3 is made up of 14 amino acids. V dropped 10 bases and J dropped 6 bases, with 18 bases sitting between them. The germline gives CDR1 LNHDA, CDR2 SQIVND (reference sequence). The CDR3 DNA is TGTGCCACTCAACCCGGCTCCCGGGCCGGGGAGCTGTTTTTT. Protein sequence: CATQPGSRAGELFF.

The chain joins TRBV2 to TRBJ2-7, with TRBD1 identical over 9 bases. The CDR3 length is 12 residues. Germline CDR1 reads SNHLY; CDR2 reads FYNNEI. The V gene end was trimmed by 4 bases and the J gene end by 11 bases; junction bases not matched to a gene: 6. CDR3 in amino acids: CASSVQGAEEYF. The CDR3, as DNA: TGTGCCAGCAGTGTACAGGGGGCTGAGGAGTACTTC.

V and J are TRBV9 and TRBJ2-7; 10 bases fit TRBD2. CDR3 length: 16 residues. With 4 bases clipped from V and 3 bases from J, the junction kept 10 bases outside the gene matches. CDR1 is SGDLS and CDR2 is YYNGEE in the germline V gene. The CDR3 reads CASSLEGLANFYEQYF. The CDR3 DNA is TGTGCCAGCAGCCTAGAGGGACTAGCGAACTTCTACGAGCAGTACTTC. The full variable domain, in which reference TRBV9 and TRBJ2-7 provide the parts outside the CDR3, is DSGVTQTPKHLITATGQRVTLRCSPRSGDLSVYWYQQSLDQGLQFLIQYYNGEERAKGNILERFSAQQFPDLHSELNLSSLELGDSALYFCASSLEGLANFYEQYFGPGTRLTVT.

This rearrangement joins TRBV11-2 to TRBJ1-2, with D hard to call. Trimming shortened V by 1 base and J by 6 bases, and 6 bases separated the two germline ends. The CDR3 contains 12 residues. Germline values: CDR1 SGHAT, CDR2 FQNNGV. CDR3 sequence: CASSLGEDGYTF. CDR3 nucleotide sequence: TGTGCCAGCAGCTTAGGGGAGGATGGCTACACCTTC.